The source of this T cell receptor (beta chain) is a study of T cells in Graves' hyperthyroidism and ophthalmopathy. Study summary: Sampling of peripheral blood happened at initial diagnosis, prior to any treatment.

CDR1 and CDR2 (germline): SQVTM, ANQGSEA. Deletions cut 7 bases from V and 0 bases from J, with 7 bases between. CDR3 length equals 12 residues. The TCR beta CDR3 regions underwent amplification using RNA transcripts as the source. Initially, a first-round RT-PCR of the TCR CDR3 employed the HTBI primer set. TCRdb re-called the multiplex PCR reads with MiXCR, one entry per CDR3 protein. The table has roughly 380,000 distinct CDR3 sequences, more than 11% seen once; the top ten hold 11%. The sequenced material came from blood. This chain joins TRBV29-1 and TRBJ2-4; D perhaps matches TRBD1 (5 bases). This sequence originates from a woman aged 55-69 years with Graves' hyperthyroidism. The CDR3 reads CSGRGAKNIQYF. In nucleotides, the CDR3 is TGCAGCGGAAGGGGAGCCAAAAACATTCAGTACTTC. Full variable domain (missing parts from reference TRBV29-1 and TRBJ2-4): SAVISQKPSRDICQRGTSLTIQCQVDSQVTMMFWYRQQPGQSLTLIATANQGSEATYESGFVIDKFPISRPNLTFSTLTVSNMSPEDSSIYLCSGRGAKNIQYFGAGTRLSVL.